A single sample gave rise to the 5 T cell receptor beta chains below, sequenced in a study of monozygotic twins with inflammatory bowel disease. TCRdb re-called the 5' RACE reads and catalogs CDR3 proteins one per entry, DNA excluded. Its listing shows 300,000 to 400,000 distinct CDR3 sequences. Sequences were obtained from blood. The receptors originated from a human donor with ulcerative colitis or Crohn's disease, or a healthy co-twin of an affected twin (not recorded which).

CDR3 protein: CASTGDRGSRDTQYF. The J gene is TRBJ2-3, the V gene TRBV5-1; TCRdb's D gene call, TRBD1, goes unchecked for lack of DNA. Germline values: CDR1 SGHRS, CDR2 YFSETQ. The CDR3 has 15 amino acids.

The CDR3 reads CASSLDRGRREQYF. The chain employs TRBV7-9 and TRBJ2-7; TCRdb's assignment of TRBD2 cannot be checked, as there is no DNA. CDR3 length: 14 amino acids. Germline V gene sequence: CDR1 SEHNR, CDR2 FQNEAQ (reference sequence).

CDR3 amino acids: CSARAPRGAGFDTQYF. This chain connects TRBV20-1 to TRBJ2-3; TCRdb picks TRBD1, but there is no DNA to check that call. The CDR3 loop spans 16 amino acids. Germline CDR1 and CDR2: DFQATT and SNEGSKA (reference sequence).

The gene calls are TRBV5-1 and TRBJ2-5; no DNA is available, so the TRBD1 call from TCRdb remains unchecked. CDR1 SGHRS and CDR2 YFSETQ come from the germline V gene. The CDR3 contains 14 residues. CDR3 in amino acids: CASSLSTGEETQYF.

V and J are TRBV14 and TRBJ2-3; the TCRdb D gene call, TRBD2, has no DNA to confirm it. CDR3 size: 18 residues. CDR1 and CDR2 from the germline V gene are SGHDN and FVKESK. The CDR3 loop reads CASSHAWRASGRSDTQYF.